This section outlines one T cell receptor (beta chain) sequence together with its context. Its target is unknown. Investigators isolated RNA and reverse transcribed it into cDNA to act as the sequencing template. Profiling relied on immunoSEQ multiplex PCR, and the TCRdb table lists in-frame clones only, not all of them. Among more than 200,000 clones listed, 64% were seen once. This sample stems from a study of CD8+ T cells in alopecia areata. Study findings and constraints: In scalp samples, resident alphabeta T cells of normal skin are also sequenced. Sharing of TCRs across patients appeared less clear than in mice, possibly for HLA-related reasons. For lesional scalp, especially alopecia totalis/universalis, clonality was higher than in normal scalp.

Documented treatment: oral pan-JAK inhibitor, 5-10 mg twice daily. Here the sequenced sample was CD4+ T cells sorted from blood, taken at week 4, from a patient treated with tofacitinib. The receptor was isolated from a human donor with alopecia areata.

CDR3 protein: CASSRGDSNQPQHF. The CDR3 DNA sequence: TGCGCCAGCAGCAGAGGTGATAGCAATCAGCCCCAGCATTTT. V gene TRBV5-1 combines with J gene TRBJ1-5; D is unclear. Germline CDR1 SGHRS, CDR2 YFSETQ. The CDR3 covers 14 residues. V was shortened by 4 bases and J by 0 bases, with 8 bases between the two germline ends.